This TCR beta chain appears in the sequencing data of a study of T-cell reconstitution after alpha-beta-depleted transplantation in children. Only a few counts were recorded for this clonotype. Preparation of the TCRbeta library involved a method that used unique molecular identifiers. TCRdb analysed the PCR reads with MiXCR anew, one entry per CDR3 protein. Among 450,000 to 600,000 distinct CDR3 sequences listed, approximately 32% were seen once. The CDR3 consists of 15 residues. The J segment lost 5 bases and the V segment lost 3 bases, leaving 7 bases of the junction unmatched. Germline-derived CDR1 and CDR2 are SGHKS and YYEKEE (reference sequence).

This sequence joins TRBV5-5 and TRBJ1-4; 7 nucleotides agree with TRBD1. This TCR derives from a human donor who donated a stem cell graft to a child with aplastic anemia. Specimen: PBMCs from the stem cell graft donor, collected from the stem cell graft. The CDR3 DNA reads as TGTGCCAGCAGCTCCGGACAGGATCCCAATGAAAAACTGTTTTTT. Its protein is CASSSGQDPNEKLFF.